The 7 T cell receptor beta chains below were found in one sample sequenced in a study of blood T cell repertoires in COVID-19. Using immunoSEQ multiplex PCR, the repertoire was profiled, and TCRdb retains in-frame clones only, with some absent. The repertoire holds around 140,000 clones, with roughly 86% as singletons. Material for sequencing was peripheral blood. All receptors come from a woman aged 70-85 years with COVID-19, enrolled during active disease.

The genes are TRBV19 and TRBJ1-4; 7 bases match TRBD1. CDR3 length equals 15 residues. The V gene end was trimmed by 6 bases and the J gene end by 8 bases; junction bases not matched to a gene: 12. Germline assignment: CDR1 LNHDA and CDR2 SQIVND (reference sequence). CDR3 loop: CASSDPGTVEEKLFF. The CDR3 DNA is TGTGCCAGTAGCGATCCCGGGACAGTTGAAGAAAAACTGTTTTTT.

The rearrangement links TRBV6-5 to TRBJ1-5; weak D call: TRBD1 (5 bases). The CDR3 loop spans 14 amino acids. CDR1 is MNHEY and CDR2 is SVGAGI in the germline V gene. The V gene lost 10 bases and the J gene lost 5 bases, with 18 bases spanning the gap. The CDR3 is CATYGPGGYQPQHF. The CDR3, as DNA: TGTGCCACCTACGGGCCGGGGGGGTATCAGCCCCAGCATTTT.

The CDR3 region is CASSLRQGRDSPLHF. In nucleotides, the CDR3 is TGTGCCAGCAGCCTAAGACAGGGTCGGGATTCACCCCTCCACTTT. V usage is TRBV9 and J usage is TRBJ1-6, with 7 bases identical to TRBD1. The V gene end was trimmed by 4 bases and the J gene end by 8 bases; junction bases not matched to a gene: 9. Germline V gene lookup returns CDR1 SGDLS and CDR2 YYNGEE. This CDR3 contains 15 residues. The whole variable domain, filled in from reference TRBV9 and TRBJ1-6, reads DSGVTQTPKHLITATGQRVTLRCSPRSGDLSVYWYQQSLDQGLQFLIQYYNGEERAKGNILERFSAQQFPDLHSELNLSSLELGDSALYFCASSLRQGRDSPLHFGNGTRLTVT.

The chain recombines TRBV7-3 with TRBJ2-1; a possible D gene is TRBD1 (6 bases). With 5 bases removed from V and 7 bases from J, the gap between germline ends came to 21 bases. Germline V lookup: CDR1 SGHTA, CDR2 FQGTGA. CDR3 size: 16 residues. CDR3 region: CASSQSSAGVRNEQFF. CDR3 nucleotide sequence: TGTGCCAGCAGCCAGTCTTCGGCAGGGGTAAGAAATGAGCAGTTCTTC.

The rearrangement uses TRBV7-9 and TRBJ2-7, with D tentatively TRBD2 (6 bases). This CDR3 region has 14 residues. Trimming left V 6 bases short and J 2 bases short, with 14 bases between. Germline values: CDR1 SEHNR, CDR2 FQNEAQ (reference sequence). The CDR3 is CASRPNGGTYEQYF. DNA for the CDR3: TGTGCCAGCAGGCCAAACGGGGGAACCTACGAGCAGTACTTC.

The chain uses TRBV29-1 and TRBJ1-1, with D tentatively TRBD1 (5 bases). This CDR3 region has 11 residues. Trimming pared 7 bases from V and 8 bases from J, leaving 14 bases between. CDR1 and CDR2 (germline): SQVTM, ANQGSEA. The CDR3 spells CSALRQLEAFF. CDR3 coding DNA: TGCAGCGCACTCCGACAGTTAGAAGCTTTCTTT.

The rearrangement uses TRBV21-1 and TRBJ1-2; the table's D call, TRBD1, has no DNA check behind it. TRBV21-1 constitutes a pseudogene. CDR3 size: 14 residues. The CDR3 coding sequence is TGTGCCAGCAGCAACGGGACAGGGGCCTATGGCTACACCTTC. Translation gives CASSNGTGAYGYTF.